This T cell receptor beta chain was observed in a study of cytomegalovirus exposure and HLA in healthy donors (dated by TCRdb to the late 2010s). Broadly, across the study: According to an earlier analysis of 550 to 700 of the donors, roughly 180 million T cells yielded roughly 110 million unique TCR beta sequences and around 300 Gb of sequence data. An early release that covered roughly 600 HLA-typed donors contained around 300 gigabases of sequencing data and around 80 million unique TCR sequences. The genetic ancestry cluster associated with self-reported Caucasian donors included roughly 84% of the roughly 390 genotyped donors. The study aimed to test whether signatures of past pathogen exposure could be identified by cataloging public T cell receptors. The T cell repertoires of some 670 subjects were profiled by immunosequencing and related to cytomegalovirus serostatus. A separate validation cohort of 90 to 150 different subjects was used in addition to the roughly 670-subject first cohort. High-throughput TCR immunosequencing, statistical association of individual TCRs with disease status, and machine learning were combined to predict cytomegalovirus infection status. In a later analysis, previously published TCR beta repertoires from 500 to 750 donors were re-analyzed and high-resolution HLA genotyping was added so that TCR occurrence patterns could be studied. In the later analysis, no new phenotypic data were used to find candidate immune exposures; instead, reliance was placed on TCR beta sequences and their occurrence across donors. In an earlier analysis of roughly 600 of the donors, high-throughput TCR beta sequencing was used to judge whether each TCR beta V gene segment behaved as functional or pseudogenic. Alongside the repertoire data, information on donor age, sex, ethnicity and CMV serostatus was compiled. In a later genetic analysis, genome-wide SNP genotypes for about three fifths of the roughly 670 donors were used, and that subset was treated as a discovery cohort. Every repertoire in the discovery cohort had been generated on one and the same sequencing platform. HLA typing included class I and class II loci at four-digit resolution. Typing coverage varied by locus: about 629-630 donors for A, B, C, DRB1 and DQB1; roughly 520 for DQA1; over 600 for DPA1; approximately 450 for DPB1. Because of strong linkage in the cohort, five DR-DQ haplotypes were treated as single units for association and clustering. On average, approximately 250,000 unique TCR beta nucleotide sequences were sequenced per donor among several hundred genotyped donors of the cohort, with around 19% of those sequences being non-productive. What the work shows at the level of the full study, not this receptor alone: Most CMV-associated TCR beta chains appeared to be HLA-restricted in a later analysis, and the HLA associations seemed to be driven largely by CMV exposure. A cluster of highly shared sequence variants was judged likely to be a technical artifact of the sequencing pipeline. CMV serostatus was the only immune exposure information available for the cohort. Because counts were too low, seventeen rarely observed V segments, including chromosome 9 orphons, were excluded from the earlier analysis of 587 of the donors. An earlier analysis of approximately 500 of the donors showed that most TCR beta V segments appeared in productive rearrangements either about 90% or about 30% of the time, which broadly matched IMGT annotations. The classifier was reported to diagnose cytomegalovirus status with high specificity and sensitivity in both the original cohort and the validation cohort. In the study, some 160 TCR beta chains were listed as associated with cytomegalovirus. In a later analysis, HLA-associated TCR beta chains were found to be more clonally expanded and to have lower generation probabilities than equally common non-associated chains. In a later analysis, the rate of TCR association differed among HLA loci, with DRB1 alleles having the most associated TCRs and HLA-C alleles having the fewest. The authors suggested that the approach could potentially be extended to other disease states and immunological phenotypes. A further reported finding was that TCR beta sequences accurately predicted the HLA-A and HLA-B alleles for most subjects in the first cohort. In a later analysis, several top co-occurrence clusters were reported to appear linked to parvovirus B19, influenza, CMV and Epstein-Barr virus. Linkage disequilibrium might explain the correlated functional status among segregating V segments, but an unknown experimental factor could not be excluded. Because HLA typing was missing for some donors at each locus, association tests included only the typed subset. According to a later genetic analysis, donors in an Asian-associated ancestry cluster had fewer N-insertions in productive TCRs than the approximately 650-donor mean. Sequencing depth was assumed to be roughly uniform across donors in the presence/absence analyses, though that assumption may not hold. A few of the identified cytomegalovirus-associated TCR beta chains were confirmed in vitro to be specific for cytomegalovirus antigens. In a later genetic analysis, a missense DCLRE1C variant was associated with V-gene and J-gene trimming of TCR beta chains, and the association was replicated in an independent cohort. When HLA alleles, especially DR and DQ, strongly co-occurred, TCR associations were difficult to assign to individual alleles. In this cohort, only TCR beta chains were sequenced, and detectable features were limited by the absence of alpha or paired-chain data. The 87-base-pair reads could not distinguish some IMGT-functional V segments, including TRBV6-2 and TRBV6-3, so those segments were excluded. Across donors, most TCR sequences were observed very rarely, whereas some public TCRs were present in many individuals. At a false discovery rate of 0.05, a later analysis linked 16,000 or so TCR beta sequences to specific HLA alleles.

Taken from the germline V gene (reference sequence), the CDR1 and CDR2 loops are MNHNY and SVGAGI. From V the trimming removes 2 bases and from J it removes 0 bases, while the gene matches leave 0 bases of the junction unaccounted for. Reading from cysteine to phenylalanine, the CDR3 counts 15 amino acids. The entry retains the CDR3 DNA only, 45 bases that are in frame from base 1. Comment on this clone: The specificity of this receptor is unknown. Base qualities are not at hand, and no much larger clone is one base apart.

The library was generated by the immunoSEQ multiplex PCR assay. The multiplex PCR relied on a mix of 60 forward primers for TCR Vbeta segments and 13 reverse primers for TCR Jbeta segments. A multiplex PCR assay on genomic DNA amplified the CDR3 region of rearranged TCR beta genes. On the Illumina HiSeq System, the amplified TCR beta libraries were sequenced as 87-base-pair reads. The authors' analysis ran thus. In a later analysis, about 80 million unique TCR beta chains were counted across the roughly 700 repertoires, and roughly 10 million of these chains were shared by at least two donors. To remove PCR and sequencing errors, raw reads were error-corrected and collapsed into unique sequences using a nearest-neighbor algorithm that merged closely related sequences. To assign V, D and J gene segments, CDR3 sequences were aligned to IMGT reference sequences. For a sequence to be retained, at least a six-nucleotide match to both a V gene segment and a J gene segment was required. Rearrangements were classified as productive when the CDR3 lacked stop codons and remained in frame with V and J, and all other rearrangements were classified as non-productive. Following IMGT convention, CDR3 was defined as the stretch from the second conserved V-encoded cysteine up to the conserved J-encoded phenylalanine. Sequences without an unambiguous match to a single V gene segment were excluded from the earlier analysis of about 640 of the donors. An earlier analysis of 587 of the donors called V segments functional above 56.7% productive rearrangements and segregating when the between-donor standard deviation exceeded 5%. A statistical classification framework was built for diagnosing cytomegalovirus status from the catalog of TCR beta chain sequences. In a later analysis, V and J genes were assigned by comparing TCR nucleotide sequences against IMGT/GENE-DB human TR gene sequences. A later analysis assigned CDR3 sequences and most-parsimonious VDJ recombination scenarios with the TCRdist pipeline. In a later analysis, each TCR beta chain was defined by its CDR3 amino acid sequence together with its V-gene family, and reads lacking a unique V-gene family were excluded. As a way to deal with suspected cross-contamination and a sequencing artifact, a later analysis dropped roughly 620 nucleotide sequences that were highly shared and had low generation probability. A later analysis calculated a clonal expansion index for each public chain from normalized within-repertoire ranks of inferred template counts. A later analysis computed generation probabilities with a VDJ recombination model fitted to out-of-frame rearrangements, and checked the results against IGoR. In a later analysis, hypergeometric tests were used to score TCR-TCR, TCR-HLA and TCR-CMV co-occurrence, with a repertoire-size bias correction applied to TCR pairs. False discovery rates were estimated in a later analysis by permuting HLA or CMV assignments 20 times. In a later analysis, co-occurring TCRs were grouped with DBSCAN, and TCRdist sequence similarity was added when clustering was performed within HLA-allele-positive subsets. Repertoires with fewer than 30,000 or more than 120,000 public chains, plus five repertoires with anomalous nucleotide sharing, were excluded from co-occurrence clustering. TCRdb's version of the immuneACCESS table is confined to in-frame rearrangements and falls short of the full clone set. An unresolved V gene accounts for under half of the shortfall where checked; the remainder is of unknown origin. D and trimming come from the DNA, and the V and J calls and clone size come from that table. In all, the sample holds about 140,000 clones, and about 82% of those were seen once. The ten largest clones take up less than 4% of the sample.

The cohort was made up of hundreds of healthy bone marrow donors. At the time of sampling, every cohort member was nominally healthy, though immune exposures that went unrecorded were likely present. The donor was CMV seronegative and belonged to the group of roughly 330 seronegative cohort members. Each donor provided a peripheral blood sample, and peripheral blood mononuclear cells were used for TCR beta sequencing. The Qiagen DNeasy Blood Extraction Kit was used to extract genomic DNA from the blood cell samples. The receptor was derived from a male donor in good health and CMV-seronegative. Sequencing was performed on PBMCs. The chain is made from TRBV6-6 and TRBJ2-2, with 7 middle bases fitting TRBD1. Here the CDR3 is given as CASSYGTANTGELFF. DNA sequence: TGTGCCAGCAGTTACGGGACAGCGAACACCGGGGAGCTGTTTTTT.